The 17 T cell receptor beta chains in this list originate from one sample, sequenced in a study of cytomegalovirus exposure and HLA in healthy donors. The data were produced by immunoSEQ multiplex PCR, yet TCRdb's version contains in-frame clones alone and is incomplete. This sample yields fewer than 120,000 clones, of which around nine tenths are seen a single time; 1.5% to 2% belongs to the top ten. Sequenced: PBMCs. The receptor source for this set is a young woman in good health and CMV-seronegative.

In its sample, this clone was seen a few times. The V gene is TRBV6-1, the J gene TRBJ1-5; the D is unclear. The CDR3 length is 12 residues. Germline values: CDR1 MNHNS, CDR2 SASEGT. V lost 7 bases, J lost 3 bases, and 7 bases lay in between. The CDR3 DNA reads TGTGCCAGCAAAGAGTTCAATCAGCCCCAGCATTTT. Translation: CASKEFNQPQHF.

J is TRBJ1-4 and V is TRBV7-8, with 7 positions matching TRBD1. The CDR3 is made up of 14 amino acids. Germline V gives CDR1 SGHVS, CDR2 FQNEAQ. V dropped 5 bases and J dropped 12; count of bases not matched to a gene: 12. For the CDR3, the DNA is TGTGCCAGCAGCCCGAGGATAGGGGGCACAGAACTGTTTTTT. Its protein is CASSPRIGGTELFF.

The sample holds one count of this clone. The chain links TRBV7-6 to TRBJ2-1; D is unclear. Looked up from germline, CDR1 is SGHVS and CDR2 is FNYEAQ. V was trimmed by 5 bases and J by 8 bases, leaving 19 bases between them. This CDR3 is built from 15 residues. This CDR3 is CASSPSKGDLDEQFF. CDR3 bases: TGTGCCAGCAGCCCGTCCAAAGGAGATCTCGATGAGCAGTTCTTC.

In this sample, this clone turned up a few times. V gene TRBV28 combines with J gene TRBJ1-2, with 8 bases lining up with TRBD1. There are 14 residues in the CDR3. The V gene's germline CDR1 is MDHEN and CDR2 SYDVKM. Germline trimming cut 6 bases from V and 6 bases from J; bases unmatched to any gene: 9. The CDR3 DNA is TGTGCCAGCAGCGAAACGGGACAGGTTAATGGCTACACCTTC. Its translation is CASSETGQVNGYTF.

The chain recombines TRBV7-8 with TRBJ2-5; maybe TRBD1 (6 bases). The CDR3 is 16 residues long. The germline V gene encodes CDR1 SGHVS and CDR2 FQNEAQ. V lost 4 bases and J 2 bases, leaving 17 bases between the germline ends. CDR3 amino acids: CASSSFPQGKQETQYF. The CDR3 DNA follows: TGTGCCAGCAGCTCTTTCCCGCAGGGGAAACAAGAGACCCAGTACTTC.

The V and J genes are TRBV5-4 and TRBJ2-2, with 8 bases aligning to TRBD1. Trimming removed 3 bases from V and 5 bases from J; junction bases left unmatched: 9. This CDR3 is built from 16 residues. In germline, CDR1 is SGHNT, CDR2 YYREEE (reference sequence). CDR3 sequence (DNA): TGTGCCAGCAGCTCTAATATCCGGACAGGGACCGGGGAGCTGTTTTTT. This encodes CASSSNIRTGTGELFF.

V is TRBV5-8 and J is TRBJ2-7; TRBD2 matches 10 bases. Per the germline V gene, CDR1 is SGHTS and CDR2 is YDEGEE. With 4 bases clipped from V and 0 bases from J, the junction kept 4 bases outside the gene matches. CDR3 length: 15 residues. The CDR3 nucleotides are TGTGCCAGCAGCCCGAGCGGGAGGGCCTCCTACGAGCAGTACTTC. Encoded protein: CASSPSGRASYEQYF. Drawing the rest from reference TRBV5-8 and TRBJ2-7, the complete variable domain is EAGVTQSPTHLIKTRGQQATLRCSPISGHTSVYWYQQALGLGLQFLLWYDEGEERNRGNFPPRFSGRQFPNYSSELNVNALELEDSALYLCASSPSGRASYEQYFGPGTRLTVT.

The V call is TRBV28, the J call TRBJ2-3; 9 bases agree with TRBD1. This CDR3 is 17 amino acids long. Germline trimming cut 3 bases from V and 2 bases from J; bases unmatched to any gene: 9. From germline, CDR1 is MDHEN and CDR2 SYDVKM. CDR3 in amino acids: CASSFTGGGLTTDTQYF. The CDR3 region has the DNA TGTGCCAGCAGTTTTACAGGGGGCGGACTGACCACAGATACGCAGTATTTT.

This chain uses TRBV4-3 with TRBJ2-2, with D possibly TRBD2 on 5 matching bases. V gave up 0 bases and J gave up 5 bases, with 10 bases separating them. The CDR3 runs 15 residues. Germline values: CDR1 LGHNA, CDR2 YSLEER. In DNA form, the CDR3 reads TGCGCCAGCAGCCAAGATAACCGCGGGACCGGGGAGCTGTTTTTT. Its protein is CASSQDNRGTGELFF.

This chain connects TRBV10-3 to TRBJ1-1; D gene ambiguous. V dropped 0 bases and J dropped 5 bases, with 7 bases sitting between them. The germline gives CDR1 ENHRY, CDR2 SYGVKD. CDR3 length: 13 residues. CDR3 protein: CAISESRGTEAFF. The CDR3, as DNA: TGTGCCATCAGTGAGTCAAGAGGTACTGAAGCTTTCTTT.

The CDR3 DNA reads as TGTGCCAGCAGTGAATTGGGGGGGGCCTCTGGAAACACCATATATTTT. Translating gives CASSELGGASGNTIYF. The chain is built from TRBV6-1 and TRBJ1-3; D is possibly TRBD1 (6 bases). The CDR3 loop spans 16 amino acids. CDR1 MNHNS and CDR2 SASEGT come from the germline V gene. The V gene lost 2 bases and the J gene lost 0 bases, with 11 bases spanning the gap.

This sequence joins TRBV27 and TRBJ2-5; 10 positions agree with TRBD2. CDR1 MNHEY and CDR2 SMNVEV come from the germline V gene (reference sequence). The CDR3 runs 18 residues. The V gene end was trimmed by 4 bases and the J gene end by 4 bases; junction bases not matched to a gene: 15. The CDR3 spells CASSSLPFSGGKRETQYF. CDR3 nucleotides: TGTGCCAGCAGTTCCCTCCCATTTAGCGGGGGGAAAAGAGAGACCCAGTACTTC.

The chain has TRBV4-3 and TRBJ2-2, with 8 bases identical to TRBD1. The CDR3 consists of 17 residues. Germline V gives CDR1 LGHNA, CDR2 YSLEER. V shed 3 bases and J 1 base; nucleotides not matched to a gene: 7. In nucleotides, the CDR3 is TGCGCCAGCAGCCATAAGTACAGGGGGTTGAACACCGGGGAGCTGTTTTTT. It specifies CASSHKYRGLNTGELFF.

The count of this clone is one. The J gene is TRBJ2-7, the V gene TRBV6-5, with D perhaps matching TRBD2 (7 bases). CDR1 and CDR2 (germline): MNHEY, SVGAGI. CDR3 size: 14 residues. The germline V and J ends were trimmed by 5 bases and 1 base, with 12 bases remaining between them. CDR3 DNA: TGTGCCAGCAGTACGGGGGGCCGATCCTACGAGCAGTACTTC. Its translation is CASSTGGRSYEQYF.

V and J are TRBV28 and TRBJ2-3; no clear D. V dropped 3 bases and J dropped 1 base, with 11 bases sitting between them. The germline V gene encodes CDR1 MDHEN and CDR2 SYDVKM. The CDR3 runs to 15 residues. The chain's CDR3 is CASSLGVQGTDTQYF. The DNA of the CDR3 is TGTGCCAGCAGTTTGGGCGTGCAGGGCACAGATACGCAGTATTTT.

The V and J genes are TRBV4-3 and TRBJ1-4, with 7 positions matching TRBD1. The germline V gene has CDR1 LGHNA and CDR2 YSLEER. With V trimmed by 4 bases and J by 7 bases, 6 bases remained unmatched. The CDR3 covers 14 residues. CDR3 sequence (DNA): TGCGCCAGCAGCCCCGGGACAGTACCTGAAAAACTGTTTTTT. Translation: CASSPGTVPEKLFF.

The chain joins TRBV14 to TRBJ2-1, with TRBD2 matching over 11 bases. CDR3 size: 15 residues. Germline CDR1 SGHDN, CDR2 FVKESK. V lost 4 bases, J lost 8 bases, and 7 bases stayed unmatched. The CDR3 spells CASSLLAGVRDEQFF. The CDR3 bases are TGTGCCAGCAGCCTACTAGCGGGAGTGAGGGATGAGCAGTTCTTC.